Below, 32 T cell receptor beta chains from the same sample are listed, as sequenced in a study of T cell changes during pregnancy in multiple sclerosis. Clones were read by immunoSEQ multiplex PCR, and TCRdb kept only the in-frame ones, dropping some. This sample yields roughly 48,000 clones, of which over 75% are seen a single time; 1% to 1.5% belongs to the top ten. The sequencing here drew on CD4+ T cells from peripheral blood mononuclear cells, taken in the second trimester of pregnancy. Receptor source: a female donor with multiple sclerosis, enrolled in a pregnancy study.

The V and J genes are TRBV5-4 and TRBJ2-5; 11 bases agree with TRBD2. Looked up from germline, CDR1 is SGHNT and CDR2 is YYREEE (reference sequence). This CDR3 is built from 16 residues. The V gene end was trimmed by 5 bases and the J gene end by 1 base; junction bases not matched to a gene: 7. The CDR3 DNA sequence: TGTGCCAGCAGTAACCGACTAGCGGGGAGCCAAGAGACCCAGTACTTC. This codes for CASSNRLAGSQETQYF.

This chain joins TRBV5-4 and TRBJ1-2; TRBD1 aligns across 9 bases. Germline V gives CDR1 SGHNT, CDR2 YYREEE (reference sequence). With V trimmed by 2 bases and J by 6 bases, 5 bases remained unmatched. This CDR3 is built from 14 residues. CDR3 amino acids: CASSFWDREDGYTF. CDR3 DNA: TGTGCCAGCAGCTTTTGGGACAGGGAGGATGGCTACACCTTC. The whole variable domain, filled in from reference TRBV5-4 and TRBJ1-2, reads ETGVTQSPTHLIKTRGQQVTLRCSSQSGHNTVSWYQQALGQGPQFIFQYYREEENGRGNFPPRFSGLQFPNYSSELNVNALELDDSALYLCASSFWDREDGYTFGSGTRLTVV.

The CDR3 sequence: CASKTEGEKLFF. The CDR3 coding sequence is TGTGCCAGCAAGACGGAGGGTGAAAAACTGTTTTTT. V gene TRBV27 combines with J gene TRBJ1-4; D is unresolved. The length of the CDR3 is 12 residues. The V gene's germline CDR1 is MNHEY and CDR2 SMNVEV (reference sequence). The V and J ends lost 7 bases and 7 bases respectively, with 10 bases between them.

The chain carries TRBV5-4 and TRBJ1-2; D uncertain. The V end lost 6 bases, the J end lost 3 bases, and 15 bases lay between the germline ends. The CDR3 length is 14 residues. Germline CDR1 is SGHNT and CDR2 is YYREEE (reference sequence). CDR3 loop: CASKFSGWDYGYTF. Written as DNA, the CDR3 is TGTGCCAGCAAATTTTCGGGGTGGGACTATGGCTACACCTTC.

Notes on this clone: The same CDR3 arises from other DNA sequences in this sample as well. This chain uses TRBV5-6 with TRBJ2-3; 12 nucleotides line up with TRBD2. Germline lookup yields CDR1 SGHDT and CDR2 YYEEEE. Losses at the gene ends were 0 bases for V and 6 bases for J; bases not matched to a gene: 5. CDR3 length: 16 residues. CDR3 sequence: CASSLGLAGVGDTQYF. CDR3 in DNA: TGTGCCAGCAGCTTGGGACTAGCGGGAGTGGGGGATACGCAGTATTTT.

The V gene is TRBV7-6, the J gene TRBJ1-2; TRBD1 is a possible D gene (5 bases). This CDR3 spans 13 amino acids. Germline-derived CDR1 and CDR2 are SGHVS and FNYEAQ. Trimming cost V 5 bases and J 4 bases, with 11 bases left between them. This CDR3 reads CASSEDRFYGYTF. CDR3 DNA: TGTGCCAGCAGCGAAGACAGATTCTATGGCTACACCTTC.

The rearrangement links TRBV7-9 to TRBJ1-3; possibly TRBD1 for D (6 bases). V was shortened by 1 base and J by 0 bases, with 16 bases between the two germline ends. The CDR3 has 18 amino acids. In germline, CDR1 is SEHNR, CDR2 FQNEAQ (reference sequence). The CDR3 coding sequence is TGTGCCAGCAGCTTAGGCAGGGGAGGGGGTTACTCTGGAAACACCATATATTTT. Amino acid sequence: CASSLGRGGGYSGNTIYF.

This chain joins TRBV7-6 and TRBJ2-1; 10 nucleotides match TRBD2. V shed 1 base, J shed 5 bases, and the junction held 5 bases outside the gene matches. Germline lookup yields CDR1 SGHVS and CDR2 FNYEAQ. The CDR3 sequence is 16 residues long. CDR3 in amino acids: CASSLEVLAGNNEQFF. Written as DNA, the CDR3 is TGTGCCAGCAGCTTAGAGGTACTAGCGGGAAACAATGAGCAGTTCTTC. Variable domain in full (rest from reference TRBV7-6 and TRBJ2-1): GAGVSQSPRYKVTKRGQDVALRCDPISGHVSLYWYRQALGQGPEFLTYFNYEAQQDKSGLPNDRFSAERPEGSISTLTIQRTEQRDSAMYRCASSLEVLAGNNEQFFGPGTRLTVL.

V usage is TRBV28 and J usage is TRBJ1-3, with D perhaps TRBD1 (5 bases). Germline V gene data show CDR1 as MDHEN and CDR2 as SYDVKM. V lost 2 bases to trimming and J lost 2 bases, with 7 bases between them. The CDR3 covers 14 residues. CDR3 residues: CASSLGGAGNTIYF. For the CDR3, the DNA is TGTGCCAGCAGTTTAGGAGGGGCTGGAAACACCATATATTTT.

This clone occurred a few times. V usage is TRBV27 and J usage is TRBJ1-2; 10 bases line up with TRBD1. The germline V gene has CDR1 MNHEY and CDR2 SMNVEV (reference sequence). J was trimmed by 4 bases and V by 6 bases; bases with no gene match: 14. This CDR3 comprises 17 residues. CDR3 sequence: CASRPLGDRGQRYGYTF. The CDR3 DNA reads TGTGCCAGCAGGCCTCTGGGCGACAGGGGGCAGCGCTATGGCTACACCTTC.

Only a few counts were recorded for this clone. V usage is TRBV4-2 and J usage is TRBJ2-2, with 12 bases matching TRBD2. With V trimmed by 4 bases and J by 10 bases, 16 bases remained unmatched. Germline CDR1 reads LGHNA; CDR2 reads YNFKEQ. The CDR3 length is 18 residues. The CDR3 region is CASSRQTLAGGPGEELFF. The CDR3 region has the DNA TGTGCCAGCAGCCGTCAGACCCTAGCGGGAGGGCCGGGGGAGGAGCTGTTTTTT.

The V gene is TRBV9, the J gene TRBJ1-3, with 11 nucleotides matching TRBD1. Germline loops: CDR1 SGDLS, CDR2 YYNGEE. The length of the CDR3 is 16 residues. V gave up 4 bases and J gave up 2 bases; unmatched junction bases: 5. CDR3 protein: CASSNGQGAAGNTIYF. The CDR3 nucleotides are TGTGCCAGCAGCAACGGACAGGGGGCTGCTGGAAACACCATATATTTT.

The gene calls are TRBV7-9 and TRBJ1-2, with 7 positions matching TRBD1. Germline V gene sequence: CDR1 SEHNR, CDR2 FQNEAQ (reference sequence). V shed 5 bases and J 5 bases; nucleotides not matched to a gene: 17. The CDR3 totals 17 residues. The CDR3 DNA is TGTGCCAGCAGCGCAGGTCCCTCAGGGGGAAAGGTGTATGGCTACACCTTC. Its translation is CASSAGPSGGKVYGYTF. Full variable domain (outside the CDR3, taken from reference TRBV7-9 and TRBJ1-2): DTGVSQNPRHKITKRGQNVTFRCDPISEHNRLYWYRQTLGQGPEFLTYFQNEAQLEKSRLLSDRFSAERPKGSFSTLEIQRTEQGDSAMYLCASSAGPSGGKVYGYTFGSGTRLTVV.

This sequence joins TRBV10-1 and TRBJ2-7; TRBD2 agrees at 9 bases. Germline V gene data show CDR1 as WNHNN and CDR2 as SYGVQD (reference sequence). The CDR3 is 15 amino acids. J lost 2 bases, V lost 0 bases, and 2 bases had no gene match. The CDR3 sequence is CASSESSGGTYEQYF. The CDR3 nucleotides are TGCGCCAGCAGTGAGTCTAGCGGGGGTACCTACGAGCAGTACTTC.

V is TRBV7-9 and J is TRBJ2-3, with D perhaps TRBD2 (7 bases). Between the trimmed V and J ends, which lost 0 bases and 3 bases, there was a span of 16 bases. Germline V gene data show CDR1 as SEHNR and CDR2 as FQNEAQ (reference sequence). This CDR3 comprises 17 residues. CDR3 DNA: TGTGCCAGCAGCTTAGCGTTAGGGGGGGATAGGACAGATACGCAGTATTTT. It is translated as CASSLALGGDRTDTQYF. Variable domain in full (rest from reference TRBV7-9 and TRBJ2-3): DTGVSQNPRHKITKRGQNVTFRCDPISEHNRLYWYRQTLGQGPEFLTYFQNEAQLEKSRLLSDRFSAERPKGSFSTLEIQRTEQGDSAMYLCASSLALGGDRTDTQYFGPGTRLTVL.

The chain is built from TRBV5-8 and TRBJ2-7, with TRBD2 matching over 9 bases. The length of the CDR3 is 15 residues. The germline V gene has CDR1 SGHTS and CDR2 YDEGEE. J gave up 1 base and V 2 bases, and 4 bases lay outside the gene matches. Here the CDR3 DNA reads TGTGCCAGCAGCTTAGCTAGCGGGATATCCTACGAGCAGTACTTC. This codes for CASSLASGISYEQYF.

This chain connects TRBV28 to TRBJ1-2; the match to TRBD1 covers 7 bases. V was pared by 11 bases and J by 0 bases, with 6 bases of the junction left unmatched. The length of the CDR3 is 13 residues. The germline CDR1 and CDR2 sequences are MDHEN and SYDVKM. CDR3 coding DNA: TGTGCCGTCCGGGACAGAGCTAACTATGGCTACACCTTC. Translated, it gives CAVRDRANYGYTF.

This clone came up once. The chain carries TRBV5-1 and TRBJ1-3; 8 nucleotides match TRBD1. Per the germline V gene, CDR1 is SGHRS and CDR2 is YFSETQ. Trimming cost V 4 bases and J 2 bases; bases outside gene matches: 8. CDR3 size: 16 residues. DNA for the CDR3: TGCGCCAGCAGCACAGGAGACAGGGGCGCTGGAAACACCATATATTTT. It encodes CASSTGDRGAGNTIYF.

The CDR3 nucleotides read TGTGCTAGTGGTTCCACAGGGGGCTATTACGAGCAGTACTTC. It translates to CASGSTGGYYEQYF. The rearrangement links TRBV12-5 to TRBJ2-7, with 9 bases aligning to TRBD1. Germline lookup yields CDR1 LGHNT and CDR2 FRNRAP. The V and J ends lost 4 bases and 4 bases, in that order; junction bases with no gene match: 5. This CDR3 is 14 amino acids long.

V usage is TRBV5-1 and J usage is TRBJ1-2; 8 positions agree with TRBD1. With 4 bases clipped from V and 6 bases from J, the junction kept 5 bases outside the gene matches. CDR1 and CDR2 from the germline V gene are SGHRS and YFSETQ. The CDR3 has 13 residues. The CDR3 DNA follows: TGCGCCAGCAGCACGACAGGGGCTGATGGCTACACCTTC. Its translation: CASSTTGADGYTF.

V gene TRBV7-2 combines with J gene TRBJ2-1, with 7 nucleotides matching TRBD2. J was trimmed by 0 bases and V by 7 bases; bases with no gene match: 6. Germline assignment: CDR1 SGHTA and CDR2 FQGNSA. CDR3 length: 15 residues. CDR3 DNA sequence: TGTGCCAGCATCCGTGGCGGGAGCTCCTACAATGAGCAGTTCTTC. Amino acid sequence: CASIRGGSSYNEQFF. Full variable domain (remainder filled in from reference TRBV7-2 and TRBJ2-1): GAGVSQSPSNKVTEKGKDVELRCDPISGHTALYWYRQSLGQGLEFLIYFQGNSAPDKSGLPSDRFSAERTGGSVSTLTIQRTQQEDSAVYLCASIRGGSSYNEQFFGPGTRLTVL.

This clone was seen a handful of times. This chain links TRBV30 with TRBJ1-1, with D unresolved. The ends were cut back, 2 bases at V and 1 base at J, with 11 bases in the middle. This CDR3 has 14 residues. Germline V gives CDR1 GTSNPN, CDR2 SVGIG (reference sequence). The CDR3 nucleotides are TGTGCCTGGAGTCACCAGGCAGCGAACACTGAAGCTTTCTTT. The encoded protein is CAWSHQAANTEAFF.

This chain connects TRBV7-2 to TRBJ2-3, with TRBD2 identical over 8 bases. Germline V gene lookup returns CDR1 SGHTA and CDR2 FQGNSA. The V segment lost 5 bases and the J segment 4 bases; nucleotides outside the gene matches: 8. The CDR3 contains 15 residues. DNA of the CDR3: TGTGCCAGCAGCCCGCAAGCGGGAGAGGCAGATACGCAGTATTTT. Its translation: CASSPQAGEADTQYF.

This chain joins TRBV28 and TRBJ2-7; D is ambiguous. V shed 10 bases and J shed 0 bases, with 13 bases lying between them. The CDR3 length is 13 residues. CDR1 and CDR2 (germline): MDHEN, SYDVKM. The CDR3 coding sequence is TGTGCCACCTATACTGCAAGCTCCTACGAGCAGTACTTC. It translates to CATYTASSYEQYF.

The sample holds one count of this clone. CDR3 DNA sequence: TGTGCCAGCAGTGTGAGCTTCTCCGGGGAGCTGTTTTTT. Translating gives CASSVSFSGELFF. This chain links TRBV6-1 with TRBJ2-2; D ambiguous. Germline CDR1 is MNHNS and CDR2 is SASEGT. This CDR3 comprises 13 residues. Trimming took off 4 bases at V and 6 bases at J, with 9 bases between the two ends.

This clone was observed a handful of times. The CDR3 DNA reads as TGTGCCAGCAGCGCACAGGGCTGGAACACTGAAGCTTTCTTT. It translates to CASSAQGWNTEAFF. The chain employs TRBV6-1 and TRBJ1-1; maybe TRBD1 (6 bases). Trimming took off 6 bases at V and 1 base at J, with 12 bases between the two ends. The CDR3 loop spans 14 amino acids. Per germline, CDR1 MNHNS and CDR2 SASEGT.

The CDR3 DNA follows: TGTGCCTGGAATCCGACTGGCCCCGGATTCCAGTATTTT. It translates to CAWNPTGPGFQYF. This rearrangement joins TRBV30 to TRBJ2-3; no definite D call. Germline lookup yields CDR1 GTSNPN and CDR2 SVGIG (reference sequence). The V gene lost 4 bases and the J gene lost 12 bases, with 20 bases spanning the gap. The CDR3 is made up of 13 amino acids.

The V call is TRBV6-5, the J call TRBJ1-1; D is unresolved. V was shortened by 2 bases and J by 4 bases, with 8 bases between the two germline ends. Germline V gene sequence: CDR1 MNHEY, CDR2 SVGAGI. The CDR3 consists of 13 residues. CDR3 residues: CASSYLLSTEAFF. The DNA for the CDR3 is TGTGCCAGCAGTTACCTATTGAGCACTGAAGCTTTCTTT.

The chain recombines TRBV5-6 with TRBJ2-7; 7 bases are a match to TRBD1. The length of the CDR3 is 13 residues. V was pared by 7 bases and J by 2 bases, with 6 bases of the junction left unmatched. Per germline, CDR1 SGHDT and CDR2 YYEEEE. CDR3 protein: CASRRQGAYEQYF. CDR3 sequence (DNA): TGTGCCAGCCGAAGACAGGGAGCCTACGAGCAGTACTTC.

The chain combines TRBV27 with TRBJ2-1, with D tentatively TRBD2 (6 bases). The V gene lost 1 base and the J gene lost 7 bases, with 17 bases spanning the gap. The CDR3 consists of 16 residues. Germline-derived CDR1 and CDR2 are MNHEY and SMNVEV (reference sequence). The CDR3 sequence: CASSLYRGTSRNEQFF. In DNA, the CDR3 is TGTGCCAGCAGTTTATACCGCGGGACCTCCCGTAATGAGCAGTTCTTC.

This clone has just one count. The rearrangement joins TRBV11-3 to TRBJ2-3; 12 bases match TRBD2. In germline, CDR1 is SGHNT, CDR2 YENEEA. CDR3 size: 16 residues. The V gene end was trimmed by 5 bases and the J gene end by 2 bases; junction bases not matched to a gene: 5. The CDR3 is CASSPGLAGITDTQYF. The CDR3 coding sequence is TGTGCCAGCAGCCCTGGACTAGCGGGGATCACAGATACGCAGTATTTT.

The CDR3: CASSLAYGGFTGELFF. The CDR3 bases are TGTGCCAGCAGCTTAGCGTACGGGGGATTCACCGGGGAGCTGTTTTTT. J is TRBJ2-2 and V is TRBV7-2; TRBD2 is a possible D gene (6 bases). Trimming took 0 bases from V and 4 from J, leaving 12 bases between them. In germline, CDR1 is SGHTA, CDR2 FQGNSA. The CDR3 sequence is 16 residues long. Together with reference TRBV7-2 and TRBJ2-2, the CDR3 gives the full variable domain: GAGVSQSPSNKVTEKGKDVELRCDPISGHTALYWYRQSLGQGLEFLIYFQGNSAPDKSGLPSDRFSAERTGGSVSTLTIQRTQQEDSAVYLCASSLAYGGFTGELFFGEGSRLTVL.